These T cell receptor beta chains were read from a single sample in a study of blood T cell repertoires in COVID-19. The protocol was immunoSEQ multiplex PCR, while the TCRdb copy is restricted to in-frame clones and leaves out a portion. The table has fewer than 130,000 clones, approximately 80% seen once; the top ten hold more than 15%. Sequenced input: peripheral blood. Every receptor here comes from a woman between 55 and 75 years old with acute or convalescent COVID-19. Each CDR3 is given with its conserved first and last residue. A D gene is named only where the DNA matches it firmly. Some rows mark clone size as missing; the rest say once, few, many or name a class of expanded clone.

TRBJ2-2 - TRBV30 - TGTGCCTGGAAGGCAAGGGGGACCACCGGGGAGCTGTTTTTT CAWKARGTTGELFF
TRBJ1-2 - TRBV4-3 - TGCGCCAGCAGCCAAGACGCCACTGCCCCCTATGGCTACACCTTC CASSQDATAPYGYTF
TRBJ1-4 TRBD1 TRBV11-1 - TGTGCCAGCAGCTCCGGGACAGGGCGAGAAAAACTGTTTTTT CASSSGTGREKLFF
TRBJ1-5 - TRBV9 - TGTGCCAGCAGCGTAGAGGCAGGTAATCAGCCCCAGCATTTT CASSVEAGNQPQHF
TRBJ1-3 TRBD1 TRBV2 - TGTGCCAGCAGTTCACAGGGGGGCGGAAACACCATATATTTT CASSSQGGGNTIYF
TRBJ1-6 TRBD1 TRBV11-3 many TGTGCCAGCAGCCTCCAACAGGGGTATAATTCACCCCTCCACTTT CASSLQQGYNSPLHF
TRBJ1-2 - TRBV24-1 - TGTGCCACCAGTGATGCCACGGGGTTACGAGTGGGCGGCTACACCTTC CATSDATGLRVGGYTF
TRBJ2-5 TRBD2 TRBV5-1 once TGCGCCAGCAGCTGGGGGGGGACCCAGTACTTC CASSWGGTQYF
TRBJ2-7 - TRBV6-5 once TGTGCCAGCAGGGAGGAGTTGTGGGGTTACGAGCAGTACTTC CASREELWGYEQYF
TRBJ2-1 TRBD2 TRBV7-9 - TGTGCCAGCAGCTCCCTAGCGGGGGCCTACAATGAGCAGTTCTTC CASSSLAGAYNEQFF
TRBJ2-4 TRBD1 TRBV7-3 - TGTGCCAGCAGCTTATTAGGACAGGGCCAGGGCATTCAGTACTTC CASSLLGQGQGIQYF
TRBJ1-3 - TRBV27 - TGTGCCACTCGCGATTCCAGGGTTTCAGGAAACACCATATATTTT CATRDSRVSGNTIYF
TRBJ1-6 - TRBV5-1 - TGCGCCAGCAGCTTGGGGACGGGAGTAGAGCCCCTCCACTTT CASSLGTGVEPLHF
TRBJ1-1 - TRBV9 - TGTGCCAGCAGCCAGACGGCCACAGACACTGAAGCTTTCTTT CASSQTATDTEAFF
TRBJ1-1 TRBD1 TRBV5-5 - TGTGCCAGCAGCTTGGACAGGGGACAACCTGAAGCTTTCTTT CASSLDRGQPEAFF
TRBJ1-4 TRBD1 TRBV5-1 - TGCGCCAGCAGCTTGGCCGGGACAGGAGGCGAAAAACTGTTTTTT CASSLAGTGGEKLFF
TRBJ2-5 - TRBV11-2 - TGTGCCAGCAGCCCGGGTCCCGGAGAGACCCAGTACTTC CASSPGPGETQYF
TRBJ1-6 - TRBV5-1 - TGCGCCAGCAGCTTGGCGGGCGCGGGGAATTCACCCCTCCACTTT CASSLAGAGNSPLHF
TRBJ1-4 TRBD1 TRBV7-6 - TGTGCCAGCAGCCCGCGGACAGGTGAAAAACTGTTTTTT CASSPRTGEKLFF
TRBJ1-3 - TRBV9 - TGTGCCAGCAGCGTAGAGGGCAGGACAGTATCTGGAAACACCATATATTTT CASSVEGRTVSGNTIYF
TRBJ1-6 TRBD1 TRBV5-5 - TGTGCCAGCAGCTTACTGGGACAGGGAAATTCACCCCTCCACTTT CASSLLGQGNSPLHF
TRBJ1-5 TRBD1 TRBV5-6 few TGTGCCAGCAGCTCATCAGGGGGTCTCAATCAGCCCCAGCATTTT CASSSSGGLNQPQHF
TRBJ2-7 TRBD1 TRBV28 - TGTGCCAGCACCTCCGTAGGGACAGGGGCCTACGAGCAGTACTTC CASTSVGTGAYEQYF
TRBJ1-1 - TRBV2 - TGTGCCAGCAGGTTATACATGAACACTGAAGCTTTCTTT CASRLYMNTEAFF
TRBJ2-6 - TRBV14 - TGTGCCAGCAGCCAAAAGCCCGTTTTGATAGGGGCCAACGTCCTGACTTTC CASSQKPVLIGANVLTF
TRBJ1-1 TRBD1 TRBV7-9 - TGTGCCAGCAGCCCTAGGGGACAGCCGAACACTGAAGCTTTCTTT CASSPRGQPNTEAFF
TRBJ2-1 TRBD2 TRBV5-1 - TGCGCCAGCAGTAGCGGGGCAAAAGACAATGAGCAGTTCTTC CASSSGAKDNEQFF
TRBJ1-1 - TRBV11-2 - TGTGCCAGCAGCTCAGATAGGGGCGGGGAGAACACTGAAGCTTTCTTT CASSSDRGGENTEAFF
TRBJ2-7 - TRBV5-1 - TGCGCCAGCAGCTGGGTCAGACTCGCTGAGAGATCCTACGAGCAGTACTTC CASSWVRLAERSYEQYF
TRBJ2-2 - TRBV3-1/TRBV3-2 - TGTGCCAGCAGCCAACCCCCGGGGGGGGAGCTGTTTTTT CASSQPPGGELFF
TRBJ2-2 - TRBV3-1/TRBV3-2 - TGTGCCAGCAGCCGAGTCTCGACCGGGGAGCTGTTTTTT CASSRVSTGELFF
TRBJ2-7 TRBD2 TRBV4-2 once TGTGCCAGCAGCTTACGGACTAGCGGGGGATACGAGCAGTACTTC CASSLRTSGGYEQYF
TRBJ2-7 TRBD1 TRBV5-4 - TGTGCCAGCAGCTTAAGATCCGGACAGGCCCAATCCTACGAGCAGTACTTC CASSLRSGQAQSYEQYF
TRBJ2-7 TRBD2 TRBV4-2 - TGTGCCAGCAGCCAAGATGAGTGGGGACTAGCGGGGGGTTCCTACGAGCAGTACTTC CASSQDEWGLAGGSYEQYF
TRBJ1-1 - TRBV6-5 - TGTGCCAGCAGTTACGGGGGGGCAGGAGACACTGAAGCTTTCTTT CASSYGGAGDTEAFF
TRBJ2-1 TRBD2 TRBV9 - TGTGCCAGCAGTAGTAGCGGGGGGGACCCCCCCCATGAGCAGTTCTTC CASSSSGGDPPHEQFF